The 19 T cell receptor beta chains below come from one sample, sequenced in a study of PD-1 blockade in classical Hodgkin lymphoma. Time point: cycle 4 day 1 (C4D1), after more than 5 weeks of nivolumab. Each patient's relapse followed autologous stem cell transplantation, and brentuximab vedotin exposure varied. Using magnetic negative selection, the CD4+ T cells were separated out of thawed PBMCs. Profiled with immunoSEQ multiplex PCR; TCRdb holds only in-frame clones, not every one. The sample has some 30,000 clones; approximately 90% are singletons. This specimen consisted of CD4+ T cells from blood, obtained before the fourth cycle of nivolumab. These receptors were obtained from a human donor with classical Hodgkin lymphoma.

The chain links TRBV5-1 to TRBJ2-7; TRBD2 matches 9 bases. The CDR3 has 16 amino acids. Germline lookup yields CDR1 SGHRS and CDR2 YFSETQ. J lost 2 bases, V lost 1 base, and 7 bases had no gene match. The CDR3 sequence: CASSLLKAGGPYEQYF. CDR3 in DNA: TGCGCCAGCAGCTTGCTTAAAGCGGGAGGCCCCTACGAGCAGTACTTC. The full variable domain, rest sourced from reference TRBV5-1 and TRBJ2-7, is KAGVTQTPRYLIKTRGQQVTLSCSPISGHRSVSWYQQTPGQGLQFLFEYFSETQRNKGNFPGRFSGRQFSNSRSEMNVSTLELGDSALYLCASSLLKAGGPYEQYFGPGTRLTVT.

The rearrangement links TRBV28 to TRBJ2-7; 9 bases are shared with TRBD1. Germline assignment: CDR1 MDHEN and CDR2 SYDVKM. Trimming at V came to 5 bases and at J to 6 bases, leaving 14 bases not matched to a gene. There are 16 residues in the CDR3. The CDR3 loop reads CASSTPYLGQGGEQYF. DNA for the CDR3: TGTGCCAGCAGTACCCCCTACCTGGGACAGGGCGGCGAGCAGTACTTC. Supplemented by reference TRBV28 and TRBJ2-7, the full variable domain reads DVKVTQSSRYLVKRTGEKVFLECVQDMDHENMFWYRQDPGLGLRLIYFSYDVKMKEKGDIPEGYSVSREKKERFSLILESASTNQTSMYLCASSTPYLGQGGEQYFGPGTRLTVT.

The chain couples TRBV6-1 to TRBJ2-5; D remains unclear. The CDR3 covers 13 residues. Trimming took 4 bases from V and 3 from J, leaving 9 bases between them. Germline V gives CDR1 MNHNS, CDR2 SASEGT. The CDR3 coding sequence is TGTGCCAGCAGTGGCGGACCTGAAGAGACCCAGTACTTC. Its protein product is CASSGGPEETQYF.

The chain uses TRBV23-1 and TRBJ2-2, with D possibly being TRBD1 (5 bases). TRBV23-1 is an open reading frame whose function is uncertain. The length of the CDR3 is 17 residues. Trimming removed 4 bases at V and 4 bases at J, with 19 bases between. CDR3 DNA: TGCGCCAGCAGTCTAATCTTCATGGGGCCGGGCACCGGGGAGCTGTTTTTT. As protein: CASSLIFMGPGTGELFF.

CDR3 in DNA: TGCAGCGTTGAAAGCGGGCGGATGGGGGACTATGGCTACACCTTC. Protein: CSVESGRMGDYGYTF. This rearrangement joins TRBV29-1 to TRBJ1-2, with a weak D call TRBD1 (5 bases). This CDR3 region has 15 residues. Between the trimmed V and J ends, which lost 2 bases and 3 bases, there was a span of 16 bases. Germline V lookup: CDR1 SQVTM, CDR2 ANQGSEA.

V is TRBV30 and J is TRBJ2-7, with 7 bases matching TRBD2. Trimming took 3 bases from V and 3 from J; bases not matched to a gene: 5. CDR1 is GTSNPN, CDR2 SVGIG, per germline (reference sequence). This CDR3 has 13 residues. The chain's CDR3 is CAWRSSGGYEQYF. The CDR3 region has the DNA TGTGCCTGGAGGTCTAGCGGAGGCTACGAGCAGTACTTC.

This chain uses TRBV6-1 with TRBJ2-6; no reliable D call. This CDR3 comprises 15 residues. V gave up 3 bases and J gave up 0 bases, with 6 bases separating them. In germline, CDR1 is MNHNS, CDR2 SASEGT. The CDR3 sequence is CASSDQASGANVLTF. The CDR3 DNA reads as TGTGCCAGCAGTGACCAGGCCTCTGGGGCCAACGTCCTGACTTTC.

CDR3 DNA: TGTGCCAGCAGTGAACAGGGACAGGGGGCATACACCGGGGAGCTGTTTTTT. Its translation is CASSEQGQGAYTGELFF. This chain joins TRBV6-1 and TRBJ2-2; 12 bases are a match to TRBD1. From germline, CDR1 is MNHNS and CDR2 SASEGT. This CDR3 is 17 amino acids long. The trim removed 2 bases at V and 3 bases at J, leaving 4 bases unmatched.

The CDR3 coding sequence is TGCGCCAGCGGAAAAAACGGGGGGACGATTAGCACAGATACGCAGTATTTT. Translated, it gives CASGKNGGTISTDTQYF. The rearrangement links TRBV5-1 to TRBJ2-3; 7 bases match TRBD2. J was trimmed by 0 bases and V by 7 bases; bases with no gene match: 14. The germline V gene has CDR1 SGHRS and CDR2 YFSETQ. The CDR3 extends over 17 amino acids.

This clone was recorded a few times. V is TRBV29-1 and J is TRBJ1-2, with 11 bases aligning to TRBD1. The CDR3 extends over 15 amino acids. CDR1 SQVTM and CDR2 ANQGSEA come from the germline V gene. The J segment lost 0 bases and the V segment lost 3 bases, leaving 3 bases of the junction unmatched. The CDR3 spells CSVEDRGQANYGYTF. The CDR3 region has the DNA TGCAGCGTTGAGGACAGGGGGCAAGCTAACTATGGCTACACCTTC.

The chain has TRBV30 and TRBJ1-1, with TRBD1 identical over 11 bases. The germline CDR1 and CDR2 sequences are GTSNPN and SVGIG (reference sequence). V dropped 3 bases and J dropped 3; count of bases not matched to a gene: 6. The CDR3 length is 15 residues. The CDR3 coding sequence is TGTGCCTGGAGAGTTCTGGGACAGGGGGACACTGAAGCTTTCTTT. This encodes CAWRVLGQGDTEAFF.

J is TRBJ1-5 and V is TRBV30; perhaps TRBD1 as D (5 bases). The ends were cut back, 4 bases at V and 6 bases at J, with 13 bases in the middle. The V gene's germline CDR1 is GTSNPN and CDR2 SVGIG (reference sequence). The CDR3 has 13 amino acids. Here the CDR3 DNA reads TGTGCCTGGACGGAGGGGATGGGTCAGCCCCAGCATTTT. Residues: CAWTEGMGQPQHF.

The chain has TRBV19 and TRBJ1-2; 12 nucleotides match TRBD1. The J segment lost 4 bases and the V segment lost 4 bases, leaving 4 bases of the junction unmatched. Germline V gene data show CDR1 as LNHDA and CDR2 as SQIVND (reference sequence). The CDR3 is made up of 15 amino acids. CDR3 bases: TGTGCCAGTAGTAAGGGACAGGGGGCAGCCTATGGCTACACCTTC. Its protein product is CASSKGQGAAYGYTF. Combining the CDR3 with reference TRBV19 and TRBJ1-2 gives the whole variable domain DGGITQSPKYLFRKEGQNVTLSCEQNLNHDAMYWYRQDPGQGLRLIYYSQIVNDFQKGDIAEGYSVSREKKESFPLTVTSAQKNPTAFYLCASSKGQGAAYGYTFGSGTRLTVV.

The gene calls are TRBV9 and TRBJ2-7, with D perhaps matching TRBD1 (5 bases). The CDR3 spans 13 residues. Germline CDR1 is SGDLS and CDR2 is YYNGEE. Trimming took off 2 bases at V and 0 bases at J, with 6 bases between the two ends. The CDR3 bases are TGTGCCAGCAGCGTGACAGCCTCCTACGAGCAGTACTTC. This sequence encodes CASSVTASYEQYF.

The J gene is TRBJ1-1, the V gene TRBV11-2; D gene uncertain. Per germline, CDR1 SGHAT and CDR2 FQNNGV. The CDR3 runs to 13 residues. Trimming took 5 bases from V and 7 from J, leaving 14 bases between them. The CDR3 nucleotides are TGTGCCAGCAGCCGAGGTCTGGGTAGTGAAGCTTTCTTT. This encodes CASSRGLGSEAFF.

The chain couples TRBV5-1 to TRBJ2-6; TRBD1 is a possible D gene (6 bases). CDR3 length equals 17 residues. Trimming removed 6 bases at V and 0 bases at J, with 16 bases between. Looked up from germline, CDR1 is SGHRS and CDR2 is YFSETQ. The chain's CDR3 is CASNIQGAPSGANVLTF. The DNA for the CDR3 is TGCGCCAGCAACATACAGGGAGCTCCCTCTGGGGCCAACGTCCTGACTTTC.

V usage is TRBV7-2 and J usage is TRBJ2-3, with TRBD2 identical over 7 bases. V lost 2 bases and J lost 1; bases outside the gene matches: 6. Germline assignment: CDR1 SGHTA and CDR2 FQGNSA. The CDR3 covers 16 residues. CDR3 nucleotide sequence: TGTGCCAGCAGCTTAAATTCGGCGGGGGGCACAGATACGCAGTATTTT. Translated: CASSLNSAGGTDTQYF.

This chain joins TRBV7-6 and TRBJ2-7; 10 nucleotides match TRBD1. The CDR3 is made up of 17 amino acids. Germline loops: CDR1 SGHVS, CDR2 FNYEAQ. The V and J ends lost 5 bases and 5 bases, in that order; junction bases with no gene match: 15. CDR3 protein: CASSPDSGGQGPHEQYF. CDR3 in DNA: TGTGCCAGCAGCCCCGACTCTGGGGGACAGGGGCCCCACGAGCAGTACTTC.

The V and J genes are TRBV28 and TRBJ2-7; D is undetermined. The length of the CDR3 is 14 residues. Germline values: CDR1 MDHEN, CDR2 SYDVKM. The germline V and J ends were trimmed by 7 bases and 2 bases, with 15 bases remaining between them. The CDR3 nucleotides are TGTGCCAGCACCACCCCCGGTCTAACCTACGAGCAGTACTTC. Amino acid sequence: CASTTPGLTYEQYF.